This is a list of T cell receptor beta chains from one sample in a study of CD8 T cells in Susac syndrome. TCRdb analysed the immunoSEQ multiplex PCR reads with MiXCR anew, one entry per CDR3 protein. The table has about 200,000 distinct CDR3 sequences, 90% to 95% seen once. The sequenced sample was CD4+ T cells from PBMCs. The receptors come from a human donor with Susac syndrome. CDR3s include the opening cysteine and the closing phenylalanine or tryptophan. The order of the fields is J gene, V gene, clone size, D gene, CDR3 protein, CDR3 DNA. A D gene is named only where the DNA matches it firmly. The size entry is marked missing in some rows and otherwise reads once, few, many or a size class.

TRBJ1-3 | TRBV20-1 | - | TRBD1 | CSARATGGAPDGNTIYF | TGCAGTGCTAGGGCTACAGGGGGCGCTCCGGATGGAAACACCATATATTTT
TRBJ2-5 | TRBV2 | - | TRBD2 | CASSDGGRETQYF | TGTGCCAGCAGTGACGGGGGGAGAGAGACCCAGTACTTC
TRBJ2-1 | TRBV6-1 | - | - | CASSRTIAATYNEQFF | TGTGCCAGCAGTCGGACAATAGCGGCCACCTACAATGAGCAGTTCTTC
TRBJ1-5 | TRBV27 | - | - | CASSTTGNQPQHF | TGTGCCAGCAGTACGACAGGCAATCAGCCCCAGCATTTT
TRBJ2-7 | TRBV7-2 | - | - | CASSLRPGTYEQYF | TGTGCCAGCAGCTTAAGGCCGGGCACCTACGAGCAGTACTTC
TRBJ2-5 | TRBV30 | once | - | CAWSVLDPETQYF | TGTGCCTGGAGTGTACTGGATCCGGAGACCCAGTACTTC
TRBJ2-1 | TRBV20-1 | - | TRBD2 | CSTSQAGLAGVGEQFF | TGCAGCACCTCACAAGCTGGACTAGCGGGGGTAGGAGAGCAGTTCTTC
TRBJ1-2 | TRBV5-4 | - | TRBD1 | CASSLSSGQGGRYGYTF | TGTGCCAGCAGTCTAAGCTCCGGACAGGGAGGGAGATATGGCTACACCTTC
TRBJ1-1 | TRBV5-1 | - | - | CASSGEIWGAFF | TGCGCCAGCAGCGGAGAAATCTGGGGAGCTTTCTTT
TRBJ1-1 | TRBV3-1 | once | - | CASSQGYGAEAFF | TGTGCCAGCAGCCAAGGTTATGGAGCTGAAGCTTTCTTT
TRBJ2-2 | TRBV2 | - | - | CASNSGPNTGELFF | TGTGCCAGCAACAGCGGGCCGAACACCGGGGAGCTGTTTTTT